This record covers a single TCR beta chain. Its antigen is unidentified. This sample was taken from a study of cytomegalovirus exposure and HLA in healthy donors. At the level of the study: Out of 150 million to 200 million T cells, an earlier analysis found 117 million unique TCR beta sequences in total.

This PCR relied on a set of 60 Vbeta primers and 13 Jbeta primers. Sequencing used immunoSEQ multiplex PCR; TCRdb keeps in-frame clones, though not all of them. The sample shows over 100,000 clones, around 75% of them seen only once. Study results and caveats: A cluster of highly shared sequence variants was likely a sequencing artifact.

The donors gave bone marrow, and they were healthy. Trimming stripped 5 bases from V and 0 bases from J, with 10 bases between. This CDR3 has 15 residues. Germline assignment: CDR1 MNHNS and CDR2 SASEGT. The specimen was PBMCs. The chain has TRBV6-1 and TRBJ1-4; no reliable D call. This TCR was sampled from a woman in her 30s in good health and CMV-seronegative. CDR3 sequence: CASSLLRATNEKLFF. The DNA of the CDR3 is TGTGCCAGCAGTTTACTCCGGGCAACTAATGAAAAACTGTTTTTT.